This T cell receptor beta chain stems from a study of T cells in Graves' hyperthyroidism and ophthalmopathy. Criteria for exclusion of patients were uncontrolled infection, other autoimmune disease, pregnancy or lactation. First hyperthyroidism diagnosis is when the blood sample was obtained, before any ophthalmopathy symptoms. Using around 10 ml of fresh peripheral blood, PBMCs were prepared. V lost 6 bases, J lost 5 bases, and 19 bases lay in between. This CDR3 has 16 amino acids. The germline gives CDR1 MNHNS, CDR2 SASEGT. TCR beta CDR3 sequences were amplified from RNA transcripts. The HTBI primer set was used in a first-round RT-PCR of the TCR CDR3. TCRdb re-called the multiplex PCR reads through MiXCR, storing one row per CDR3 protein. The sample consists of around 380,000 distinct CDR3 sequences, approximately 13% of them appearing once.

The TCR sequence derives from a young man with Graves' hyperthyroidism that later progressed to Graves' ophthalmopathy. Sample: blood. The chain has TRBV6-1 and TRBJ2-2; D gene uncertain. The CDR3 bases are TGTGCCAGCAGCCCTACAGAAACCGGCTCTACCGGGGAGCTGTTTTTT. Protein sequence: CASSPTETGSTGELFF.